This T cell receptor (beta chain) was observed in a study of shared clonotypes between healthy human individuals. Germline-derived CDR1 and CDR2 are SGDLS and YYNGEE. There are 17 residues in the CDR3. The ends lost 3 bases at V and 3 bases at J; junction bases unmatched: 12. The table came from immunoSEQ multiplex PCR; TCRdb's copy has only in-frame clones and leaves some out. This table has under 2.5 million clones, about 90% appearing once. The chain employs TRBV9 and TRBJ1-2; 9 bases line up with TRBD1. This receptor was identified in a man in his late teens or twenties in good health. Some clones in this sample may be carry-over from other donors' samples. Material for sequencing was naive CD4+ T cells from PBMCs. Subset defined: CD45RA+ positively selected. CDR3: CASSGTGGQGEDYGYTF. For the CDR3, the DNA is TGTGCCAGCAGCGGCACAGGGGGCCAGGGGGAGGACTATGGCTACACCTTC.